This T cell receptor (beta chain) was sequenced for a study of T cell repertoires in cytomegalovirus infection. Across the study: Public TCR beta signatures marked donors with CMV infection and the matching HLA. Study observations and caveats: In two of eight donors, the top clonotype was HLA-C-restricted CMV-specific.

TCRdb analysed the reads with MiXCR anew, one entry per CDR3 protein. The data contain some 700,000 distinct CDR3 sequences, around 35% of them singletons. A remark on this clonotype: Its antigen is unknown.

The receptor was derived from a human donor in good health (CMV status not recorded). Some clones in this sample may be carry-over from other donors' samples. The sample consisted of cultured PBMCs, taken from culture after CMV antigen stimulation.

CDR3 region: CASSLSDRADYGYTF. The CDR3 coding sequence is TGTGCCAGCAGCTTATCCGACAGGGCCGACTATGGCTACACCTTC. The chain links TRBV7-8 to TRBJ1-2, with 7 nucleotides matching TRBD1. Germline V gene lookup returns CDR1 SGHVS and CDR2 FQNEAQ. This CDR3 spans 15 amino acids. With 2 bases clipped from V and 3 bases from J, the junction kept 6 bases outside the gene matches.